This is a list of T cell receptor beta chains from one sample in a study of blood T cell repertoires in COVID-19. Only in-frame clones appear in the TCRdb table, and some are missing; sequencing was by immunoSEQ multiplex PCR. Among about 440,000 clones listed, roughly 88% were seen once. The sequenced sample consisted of PBMCs or T cells enriched from blood (not recorded which). The origin of the receptors is a man younger than 30 who had recovered from COVID-19. Both conserved end residues are part of each CDR3. The order of the fields is CDR3 DNA, CDR3 protein, J gene, clone size, D gene, V gene. A D gene is named only where the DNA matches it firmly. Clone size is stated in some rows and not others, as once, few, many or a class when expanded.

CDR3 DNA: TGTGCCACCAGCAGAGACTCAGGGCCTGGAAACACCATATATTTT
CDR3 protein: CATSRDSGPGNTIYF
J gene: TRBJ1-3
clone size: NA
D gene: NA
V gene: TRBV15

CDR3 DNA: TGTGCCAGCAGCTTAACCGACAGGGCCACTGAAGCTTTCTTT
CDR3 protein: CASSLTDRATEAFF
J gene: TRBJ1-1
clone size: NA
D gene: TRBD1
V gene: TRBV11-2

CDR3 DNA: TGTGCCAGCAGCCCGGACCCTGGGGGCCACGAGCAGTACTTC
CDR3 protein: CASSPDPGGHEQYF
J gene: TRBJ2-7
clone size: NA
D gene: NA
V gene: TRBV9

CDR3 DNA: TGCGCCAGCAGCCCCTTAGCGCCGAACACTGAAGCTTTCTTT
CDR3 protein: CASSPLAPNTEAFF
J gene: TRBJ1-1
clone size: NA
D gene: NA
V gene: TRBV4-1

CDR3 DNA: TGCGCCAGCAGGACAGGGGGGAATCAGCCCCAGCATTTT
CDR3 protein: CASRTGGNQPQHF
J gene: TRBJ1-5
clone size: NA
D gene: TRBD1
V gene: TRBV10-2

CDR3 DNA: TGTGCCAGCAGCAGAACCGCAGCGGGGGTCTCCTACAATGAGCAGTTCTTC
CDR3 protein: CASSRTAAGVSYNEQFF
J gene: TRBJ2-1
clone size: NA
D gene: TRBD2
V gene: TRBV6-2/TRBV6-3

CDR3 DNA: TGTGCCAGCAGTTTTGGAGTTAATACCGGGGCTTTCTTT
CDR3 protein: CASSFGVNTGAFF
J gene: TRBJ1-1
clone size: NA
D gene: NA
V gene: TRBV27

CDR3 DNA: TGTGCCAGTCAGGGACTAGCGGGAGGCGAGCAGTACTTC
CDR3 protein: CASQGLAGGEQYF
J gene: TRBJ2-7
clone size: NA
D gene: TRBD2
V gene: TRBV19

CDR3 DNA: TGCGCCAGCAGCTCCGTTGGACAGGGAAAGGGTGAAGCTTTCTTT
CDR3 protein: CASSSVGQGKGEAFF
J gene: TRBJ1-1
clone size: NA
D gene: TRBD1
V gene: TRBV4-1

CDR3 DNA: TGTGCCAGCAGCTTACGGGACAGCGATAATTCACCCCTCCACTTT
CDR3 protein: CASSLRDSDNSPLHF
J gene: TRBJ1-6
clone size: NA
D gene: TRBD1
V gene: TRBV7-8

CDR3 DNA: TGTGCCAGCAGCTCAAATGGACTAGCGGGAGGCACAGATACGCAGTATTTT
CDR3 protein: CASSSNGLAGGTDTQYF
J gene: TRBJ2-3
clone size: NA
D gene: TRBD2
V gene: TRBV3-1/TRBV3-2

CDR3 DNA: TGTGCCAGCTCACCAGGGACAGGAACGCGCGGCTACACCTTC
CDR3 protein: CASSPGTGTRGYTF
J gene: TRBJ1-2
clone size: once
D gene: TRBD1
V gene: TRBV18

CDR3 DNA: TGTGCCTGGAGAGTCCGGGGGATACAAGAGACCCAGTACTTC
CDR3 protein: CAWRVRGIQETQYF
J gene: TRBJ2-5
clone size: NA
D gene: NA
V gene: TRBV30

CDR3 DNA: TGTGCCAGCAGTTACTCGGGACAGGGGTATAATTCACCCCTCCACTTT
CDR3 protein: CASSYSGQGYNSPLHF
J gene: TRBJ1-6
clone size: NA
D gene: TRBD1
V gene: TRBV6-5

CDR3 DNA: TGTGCCAGTAGGGTCGGGACTGCCTATGGCTACACCTTC
CDR3 protein: CASRVGTAYGYTF
J gene: TRBJ1-2
clone size: NA
D gene: NA
V gene: TRBV19

CDR3 DNA: TGTGCCAGCAGCGTCAGTGGAAACACCATATATTTT
CDR3 protein: CASSVSGNTIYF
J gene: TRBJ1-3
clone size: NA
D gene: NA
V gene: TRBV6-5

CDR3 DNA: TGTGCCACCAGCAGAGATACGTTGCAGGGCTACACCTTC
CDR3 protein: CATSRDTLQGYTF
J gene: TRBJ1-2
clone size: NA
D gene: NA
V gene: TRBV15

CDR3 DNA: TGTGCCAGTAGTATAAGCAGGGATGGGCCCTACGAGCAGTACTTC
CDR3 protein: CASSISRDGPYEQYF
J gene: TRBJ2-7
clone size: NA
D gene: NA
V gene: TRBV19

CDR3 DNA: TGTGCCAGCACCAGGGCGGGACAGGTCTATGGCTACACCTTC
CDR3 protein: CASTRAGQVYGYTF
J gene: TRBJ1-2
clone size: NA
D gene: TRBD1
V gene: TRBV28

CDR3 DNA: TGTGCCAGCAGCCCCTCACAGGGCAGCTATGGCTACACCTTC
CDR3 protein: CASSPSQGSYGYTF
J gene: TRBJ1-2
clone size: NA
D gene: NA
V gene: TRBV5-5

CDR3 DNA: TGTGCCAGCAGCCAAGATGAAGGGGGTGCGGGTACTGAAGCTTTCTTT
CDR3 protein: CASSQDEGGAGTEAFF
J gene: TRBJ1-1
clone size: few
D gene: NA
V gene: TRBV3-1/TRBV3-2

CDR3 DNA: TGTGCCAGCAGCTTACGACTAGCGGGAGGGGGCAACGAGCAGTACTTC
CDR3 protein: CASSLRLAGGGNEQYF
J gene: TRBJ2-7
clone size: NA
D gene: TRBD2
V gene: TRBV11-2

CDR3 DNA: TGTGCCATCAGTGAGTCGAACAGCTCTGGAAACACCATATATTTT
CDR3 protein: CAISESNSSGNTIYF
J gene: TRBJ1-3
clone size: once
D gene: NA
V gene: TRBV10-3

CDR3 DNA: TGTGCCAGCAGCCCGGGTTATTCACCCCTCCACTTT
CDR3 protein: CASSPGYSPLHF
J gene: TRBJ1-6
clone size: few
D gene: NA
V gene: TRBV3-1/TRBV3-2